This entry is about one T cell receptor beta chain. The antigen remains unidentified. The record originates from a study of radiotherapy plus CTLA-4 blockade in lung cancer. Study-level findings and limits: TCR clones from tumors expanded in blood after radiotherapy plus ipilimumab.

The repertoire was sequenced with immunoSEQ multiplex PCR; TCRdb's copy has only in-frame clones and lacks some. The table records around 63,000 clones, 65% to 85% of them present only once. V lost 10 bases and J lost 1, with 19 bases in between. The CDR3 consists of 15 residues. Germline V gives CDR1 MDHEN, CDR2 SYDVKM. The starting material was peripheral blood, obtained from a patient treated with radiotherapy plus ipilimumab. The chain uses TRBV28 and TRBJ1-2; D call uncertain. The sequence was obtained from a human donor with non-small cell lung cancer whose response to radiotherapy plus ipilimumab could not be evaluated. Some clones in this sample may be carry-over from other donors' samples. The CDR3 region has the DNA TGTGCCACTTCCCCGATTGAAAGACTTAACTATGGCTACACCTTC. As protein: CATSPIERLNYGYTF.